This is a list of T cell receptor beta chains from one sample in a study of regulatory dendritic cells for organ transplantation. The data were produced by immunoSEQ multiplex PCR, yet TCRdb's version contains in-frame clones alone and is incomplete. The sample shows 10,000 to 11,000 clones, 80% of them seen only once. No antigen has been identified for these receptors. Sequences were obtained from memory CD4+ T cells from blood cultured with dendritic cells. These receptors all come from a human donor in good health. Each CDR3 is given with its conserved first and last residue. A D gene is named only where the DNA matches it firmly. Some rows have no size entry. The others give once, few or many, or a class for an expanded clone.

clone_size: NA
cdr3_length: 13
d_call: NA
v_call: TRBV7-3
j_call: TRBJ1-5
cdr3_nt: TGTGCCAGCAGCTCGAGCGCGGGTCAGCCCCAGCATTTT
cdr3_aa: CASSSSAGQPQHF

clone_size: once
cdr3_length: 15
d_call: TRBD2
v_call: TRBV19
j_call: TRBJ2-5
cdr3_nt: TGTGCCAGCGCAAGGCTAGCGGGGGGCCAAGAGACCCAGTACTTC
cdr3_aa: CASARLAGGQETQYF

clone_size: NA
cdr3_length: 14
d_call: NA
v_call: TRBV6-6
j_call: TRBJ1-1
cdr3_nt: TGTGCCAGCAGCCCGTCCTCAGGGAACACTGAAGCTTTCTTT
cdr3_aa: CASSPSSGNTEAFF

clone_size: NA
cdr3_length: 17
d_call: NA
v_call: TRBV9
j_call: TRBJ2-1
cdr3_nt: TGTGCCAGCAGCGTAGGAATCGGGCAGGGATTGTACAATGAGCAGTTCTTC
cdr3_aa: CASSVGIGQGLYNEQFF

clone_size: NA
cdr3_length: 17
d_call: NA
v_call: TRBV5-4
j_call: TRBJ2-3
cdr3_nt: TGTGCCAGCAGCTTGGGCCGGGGGTCTAGCGACAGCGATACGCAGTATTTT
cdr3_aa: CASSLGRGSSDSDTQYF

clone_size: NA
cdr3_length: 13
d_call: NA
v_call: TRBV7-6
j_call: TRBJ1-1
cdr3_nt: TGTGCCAGCAGCTTACAATCCTACACTGAAGCTTTCTTT
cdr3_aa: CASSLQSYTEAFF

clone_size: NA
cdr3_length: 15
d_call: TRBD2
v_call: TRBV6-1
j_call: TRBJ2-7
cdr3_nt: TGTGCCAGCAGTACCACGACTAGCGGAAACTACGAGCAGTACTTC
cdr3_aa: CASSTTTSGNYEQYF

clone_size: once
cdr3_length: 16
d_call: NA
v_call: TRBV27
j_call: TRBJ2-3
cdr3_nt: TGTGCCAGCAGCCCAGGCTGGGGGGCTGGAACAGATACGCAGTATTTT
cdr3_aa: CASSPGWGAGTDTQYF

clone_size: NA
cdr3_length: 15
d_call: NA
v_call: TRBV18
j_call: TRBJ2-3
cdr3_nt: TGTGCCAGCTCACCTCAGGGAATTAGCACAGATACGCAGTATTTT
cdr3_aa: CASSPQGISTDTQYF

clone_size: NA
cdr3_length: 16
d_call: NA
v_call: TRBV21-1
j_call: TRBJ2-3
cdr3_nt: TGTGCCAGCAGTAAAGTAGGGGGGCCTAACACAGATACGCAGTATTTT
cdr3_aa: CASSKVGGPNTDTQYF

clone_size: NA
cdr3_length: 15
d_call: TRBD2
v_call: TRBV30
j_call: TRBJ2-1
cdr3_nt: TGTGCCTGGAGAAGGGCGGGAGGGCCCTACAATGAGCAGTTCTTC
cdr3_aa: CAWRRAGGPYNEQFF

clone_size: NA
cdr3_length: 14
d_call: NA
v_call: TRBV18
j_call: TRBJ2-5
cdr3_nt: TGTGCCAGCTCACCTATGGGGATCCAAGAGACCCAGTACTTC
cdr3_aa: CASSPMGIQETQYF

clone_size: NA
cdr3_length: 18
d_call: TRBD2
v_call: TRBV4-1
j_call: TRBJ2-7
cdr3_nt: TGCGCCAGCAGCCACTATAAGACTAGCGGGAGGAGGGCCTACGAGCAGTACTTC
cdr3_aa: CASSHYKTSGRRAYEQYF

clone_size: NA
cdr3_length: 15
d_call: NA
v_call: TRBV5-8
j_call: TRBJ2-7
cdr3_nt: TGTGCCAGCAGCCAGTGGCGGGGACGGCCCGACGAGCAGTACTTC
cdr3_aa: CASSQWRGRPDEQYF

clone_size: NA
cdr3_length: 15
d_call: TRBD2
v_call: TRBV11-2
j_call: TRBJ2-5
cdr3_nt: TGTGCCAGCAGCTTTGATGGGACTAGCGACGAGACCCAGTACTTC
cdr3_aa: CASSFDGTSDETQYF

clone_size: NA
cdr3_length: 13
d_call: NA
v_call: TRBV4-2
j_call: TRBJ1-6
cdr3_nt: TGTGCCAGCAGCACACGGATGAATTCACCCCTCCACTTT
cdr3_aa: CASSTRMNSPLHF

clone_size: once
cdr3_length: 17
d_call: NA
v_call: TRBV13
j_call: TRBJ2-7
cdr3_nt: TGTGCCAGCAGCTTTAGGTCCCGCGGGTTGGGCTCCTACGAGCAGTACTTC
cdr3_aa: CASSFRSRGLGSYEQYF

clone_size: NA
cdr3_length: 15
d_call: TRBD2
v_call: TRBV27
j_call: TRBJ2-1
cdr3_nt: TGTGCCAGCAGTTTATTTAGCGGGAGGTCCAATGAGCAGTTCTTC
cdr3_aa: CASSLFSGRSNEQFF

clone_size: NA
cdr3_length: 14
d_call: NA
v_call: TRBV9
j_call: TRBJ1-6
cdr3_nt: TGTGCCAGCAGCGTAGACATTAATAATTCACCCCTCCACTTT
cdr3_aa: CASSVDINNSPLHF

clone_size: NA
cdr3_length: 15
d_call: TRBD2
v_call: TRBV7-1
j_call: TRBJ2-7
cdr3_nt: TGTGCCAGCAGCCTGGTTAGCGGGACCACCTACGAGCAGTACTTC
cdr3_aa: CASSLVSGTTYEQYF

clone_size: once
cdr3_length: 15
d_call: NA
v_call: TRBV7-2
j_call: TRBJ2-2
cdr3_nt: TGTGCCAGCAGCTCTTGGGGTGCGAACACCGGGGAGCTGTTTTTT
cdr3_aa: CASSSWGANTGELFF

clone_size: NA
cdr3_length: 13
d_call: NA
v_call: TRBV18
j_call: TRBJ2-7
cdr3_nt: TGTGCCAGCTCACAGGGTTTGGATGTGGAGCAGTACTTC
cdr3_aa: CASSQGLDVEQYF

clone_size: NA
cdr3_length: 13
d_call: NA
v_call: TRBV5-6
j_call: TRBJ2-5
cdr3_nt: TGTGCCAGCAGCTTGTATCCCCAAGAGACCCAGTACTTC
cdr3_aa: CASSLYPQETQYF

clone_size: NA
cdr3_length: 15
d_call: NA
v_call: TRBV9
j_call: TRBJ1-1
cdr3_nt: TGTGCCAGCAGCGTAGAGGACAGACTGAACACTGAAGCTTTCTTT
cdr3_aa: CASSVEDRLNTEAFF

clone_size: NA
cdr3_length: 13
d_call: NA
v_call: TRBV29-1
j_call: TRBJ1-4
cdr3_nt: TGCAGCGTTTCAGGGGAAACTAATGAAAAACTGTTTTTT
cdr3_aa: CSVSGETNEKLFF

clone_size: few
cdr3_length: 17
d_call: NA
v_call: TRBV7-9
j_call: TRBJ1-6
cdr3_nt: TGTGCCAGCAGCTTAGGTGGGGGCGCGAGCTACAATTCACCCCTCCACTTT
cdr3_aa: CASSLGGGASYNSPLHF

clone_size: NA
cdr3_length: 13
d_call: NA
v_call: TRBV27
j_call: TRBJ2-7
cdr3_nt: TGTGCCAGCAGTTTAGGCATTTTCTACGAGCAGTACTTC
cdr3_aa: CASSLGIFYEQYF

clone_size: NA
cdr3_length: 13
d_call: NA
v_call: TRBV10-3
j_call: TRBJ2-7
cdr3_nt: TGTGCCATCAGTGAGTCATTGGGAAACGAGCAGTACTTC
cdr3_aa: CAISESLGNEQYF

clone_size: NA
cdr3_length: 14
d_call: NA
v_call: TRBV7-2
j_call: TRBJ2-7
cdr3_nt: TGTGCCAGCAGCCGCGAGCTGGGAAGGTACGAGCAGTACTTC
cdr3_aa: CASSRELGRYEQYF

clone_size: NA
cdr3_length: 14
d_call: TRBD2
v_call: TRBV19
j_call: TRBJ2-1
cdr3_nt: TGTGCCTCCAAGGCAGCGGGAGTCTTGGATGAGCAGTTCTTC
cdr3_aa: CASKAAGVLDEQFF

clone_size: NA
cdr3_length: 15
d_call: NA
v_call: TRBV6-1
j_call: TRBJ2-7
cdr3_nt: TGTGCCAGCGGGGGGCCGAGACAGTCCACCTACGAGCAGTACTTC
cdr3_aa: CASGGPRQSTYEQYF

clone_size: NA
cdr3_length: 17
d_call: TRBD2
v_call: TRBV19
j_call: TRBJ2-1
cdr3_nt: TGTGCCAGTATGGCCCTTAGCGGGCGAGGCGCCTACAATGAGCAGTTCTTC
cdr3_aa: CASMALSGRGAYNEQFF

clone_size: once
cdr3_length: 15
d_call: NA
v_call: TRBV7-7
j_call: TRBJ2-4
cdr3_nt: TGTGCTAGCAGCTCCTGGGACATAGCCAAAAACATTCAGTACTTC
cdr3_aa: CASSSWDIAKNIQYF

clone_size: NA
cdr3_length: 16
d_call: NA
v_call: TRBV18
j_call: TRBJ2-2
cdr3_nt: TGTGCCAGCTCACTACCCAGACTCGCGAACACCGGGGAGCTGTTTTTT
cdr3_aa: CASSLPRLANTGELFF

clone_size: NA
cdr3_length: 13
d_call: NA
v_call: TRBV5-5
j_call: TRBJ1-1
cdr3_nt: TGTGCCGGAACGAGGGATTTTAACACTGAAGCTTTCTTT
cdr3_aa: CAGTRDFNTEAFF

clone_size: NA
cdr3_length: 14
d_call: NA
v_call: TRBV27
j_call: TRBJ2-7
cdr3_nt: TGTGCCAGCAGTTTGAGGGGAGGTAGGGGCGAGCAGTACTTC
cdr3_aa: CASSLRGGRGEQYF